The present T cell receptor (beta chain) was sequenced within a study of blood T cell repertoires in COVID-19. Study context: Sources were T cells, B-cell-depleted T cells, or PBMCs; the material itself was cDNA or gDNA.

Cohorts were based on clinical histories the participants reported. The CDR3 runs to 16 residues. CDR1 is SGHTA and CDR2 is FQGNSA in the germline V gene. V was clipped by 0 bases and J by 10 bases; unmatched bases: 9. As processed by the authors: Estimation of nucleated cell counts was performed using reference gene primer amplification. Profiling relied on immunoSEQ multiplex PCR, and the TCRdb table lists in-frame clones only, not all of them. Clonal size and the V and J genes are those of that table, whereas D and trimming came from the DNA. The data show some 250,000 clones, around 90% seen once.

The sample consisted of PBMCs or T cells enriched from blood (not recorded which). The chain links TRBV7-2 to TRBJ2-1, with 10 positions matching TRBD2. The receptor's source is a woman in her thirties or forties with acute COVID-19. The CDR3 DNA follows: TGTGCCAGCAGCTTAGCGAAGCGGGAGGGCCTTGGAGAGCAGTTCTTC. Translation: CASSLAKREGLGEQFF. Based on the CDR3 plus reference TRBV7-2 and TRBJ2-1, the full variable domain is GAGVSQSPSNKVTEKGKDVELRCDPISGHTALYWYRQSLGQGLEFLIYFQGNSAPDKSGLPSDRFSAERTGGSVSTLTIQRTQQEDSAVYLCASSLAKREGLGEQFFGPGTRLTVL.